A single sample is the source of the 2 T cell receptor beta chains below, sequenced in a study of blood T cell repertoires in COVID-19. Sequencing used immunoSEQ multiplex PCR; TCRdb keeps in-frame clones, though not all of them. The sample lists about 83,000 clones, around 86% occurring once. The sequencing input was peripheral blood. These receptors originate from a man over 45 with active COVID-19.

The V and J genes are TRBV29-1 and TRBJ2-3, with 7 bases that match TRBD2. The germline V gene has CDR1 SQVTM and CDR2 ANQGSEA. The V segment lost 7 bases and the J segment 5 bases; nucleotides outside the gene matches: 9. The CDR3 is made up of 13 amino acids. The CDR3: CSAPGGREDTQYF. DNA of the CDR3: TGCAGCGCCCCGGGGGGACGGGAAGATACGCAGTATTTT.

A single count supports this clone. The chain is built from TRBV5-1 and TRBJ1-2; 7 bases match TRBD1. This CDR3 is 15 amino acids long. V gave up 2 bases and J gave up 3 bases; unmatched junction bases: 7. Germline assignment: CDR1 SGHRS and CDR2 YFSETQ. The CDR3 region is CASSFTGATDYGYTF. The CDR3 nucleotides read TGCGCCAGCAGCTTTACAGGGGCGACGGACTATGGCTACACCTTC.